The 20 T cell receptor beta chains listed next were all sequenced from one sample in a study of beta chain features in type 1 diabetes. What was sequenced were expressed TCRB transcripts, since all of the isolated RNA had been reverse transcribed. Some clones are missing from TCRdb's copy, which holds only in-frame ones; the method was immunoSEQ multiplex PCR. The table lists 60,000 to 75,000 clones, roughly 60% of them singletons, with over 2% in the top ten. The sample consisted of Tregs from blood. These receptor sequences come from a woman aged 18-29 years in good health.

The V call is TRBV5-1, the J call TRBJ2-1, with D perhaps TRBD2 (6 bases). Germline V gives CDR1 SGHRS, CDR2 YFSETQ. Trimming pared 5 bases from V and 2 bases from J, leaving 17 bases between. This CDR3 region has 16 residues. The CDR3 here is CASRRGLAVTYNEQFF. The CDR3 bases are TGCGCCAGCAGACGAGGGTTAGCGGTTACCTACAATGAGCAGTTCTTC.

The chain carries TRBV5-4 and TRBJ1-2; 7 bases are a match to TRBD1. The CDR3 covers 17 residues. V dropped 0 bases and J dropped 4; count of bases not matched to a gene: 12. The germline gives CDR1 SGHNT, CDR2 YYREEE (reference sequence). The CDR3 here is CASSLGWGQLQVYGYTF. The CDR3 DNA follows: TGTGCCAGCAGCTTGGGTTGGGGACAGCTTCAGGTCTATGGCTACACCTTC.

The rearrangement joins TRBV4-3 to TRBJ2-5; 9 bases are a match to TRBD2. CDR3 size: 16 residues. Germline trimming cut 1 base from V and 6 bases from J; bases unmatched to any gene: 9. Per germline, CDR1 LGHNA and CDR2 YSLEER. The CDR3 nucleotides are TGCGCCAGCAGCCAAGTCGTTGCGGGGGGGCAACAGACCCAGTACTTC. It is translated as CASSQVVAGGQQTQYF.

The J gene is TRBJ2-7, the V gene TRBV14; 7 bases match TRBD1. Per the germline V gene, CDR1 is SGHDN and CDR2 is FVKESK. Trimming at V came to 4 bases and at J to 2 bases, leaving 5 bases not matched to a gene. The CDR3 consists of 14 residues. The CDR3 sequence is CASSRDRVAYEQYF. In DNA form, the CDR3 reads TGTGCCAGCAGCCGCGACAGGGTTGCCTACGAGCAGTACTTC.

The chain links TRBV7-2 to TRBJ2-5; maybe TRBD2 (5 bases). Germline-derived CDR1 and CDR2 are SGHTA and FQGNSA. There are 13 residues in the CDR3. The V and J ends lost 3 bases and 2 bases respectively, with 7 bases between them. Here the CDR3 reads CASSFGGQETQYF. DNA for the CDR3: TGTGCCAGCAGCTTTGGCGGGCAAGAGACCCAGTACTTC. The whole variable domain, filled in from reference TRBV7-2 and TRBJ2-5, reads GAGVSQSPSNKVTEKGKDVELRCDPISGHTALYWYRQSLGQGLEFLIYFQGNSAPDKSGLPSDRFSAERTGGSVSTLTIQRTQQEDSAVYLCASSFGGQETQYFGPGTRLLVL.

This clone has only one observation. This chain joins TRBV11-2 and TRBJ2-2; a weak D match, TRBD2 (5 bases). The germline V and J ends were trimmed by 3 bases and 6 bases, with 11 bases remaining between them. The CDR3 runs 14 residues. The germline V gene encodes CDR1 SGHAT and CDR2 FQNNGV. The CDR3 loop reads CASSLNRGPGELFF. The CDR3 DNA sequence: TGTGCCAGCAGCTTGAATAGAGGGCCCGGGGAGCTGTTTTTT.

The chain couples TRBV6-6 to TRBJ1-2; perhaps TRBD1 as D (5 bases). Germline values: CDR1 MNHNY, CDR2 SVGAGI (reference sequence). This CDR3 contains 14 residues. V lost 7 bases and J 8 bases, leaving 20 bases between the germline ends. CDR3 protein: CASNQQISGNGYTF. The CDR3, as DNA: TGTGCCAGCAATCAACAAATTTCAGGGAACGGCTACACCTTC.

This rearrangement joins TRBV29-1 to TRBJ2-7; D is undetermined. The V gene's germline CDR1 is SQVTM and CDR2 ANQGSEA. Trimming pared 3 bases from V and 7 bases from J, leaving 7 bases between. The CDR3 sequence is 10 residues long. For the CDR3, the DNA is TGCAGCGTTGAGTCCGGGGAGCAGTACTTC. Amino acids: CSVESGEQYF.

As DNA, the CDR3 is TGTGCCAGCAGCACTGTAGCGGGAGCGGGAAATGAGCAGTTCTTC. It encodes CASSTVAGAGNEQFF. J is TRBJ2-1 and V is TRBV7-2; 9 positions match TRBD2. The CDR3 consists of 15 residues. Losses at the gene ends were 5 bases for V and 7 bases for J; bases not matched to a gene: 9. Germline assignment: CDR1 SGHTA and CDR2 FQGNSA.

The genes are TRBV5-1 and TRBJ2-3, with TRBD2 matching 9 bases. Per the germline V gene, CDR1 is SGHRS and CDR2 is YFSETQ. The CDR3 covers 14 residues. V was clipped by 6 bases and J by 5 bases; unmatched bases: 7. The chain's CDR3 is CASKRGGALDTQYF. The CDR3 region has the DNA TGCGCCAGCAAACGCGGGGGGGCCTTAGATACGCAGTATTTT.

The rearrangement links TRBV27 to TRBJ2-7; 8 nucleotides match TRBD2. CDR1 MNHEY and CDR2 SMNVEV come from the germline V gene (reference sequence). CDR3 length: 15 residues. V lost 6 bases, J lost 0 bases, and 7 bases stayed unmatched. The CDR3 DNA follows: TGTGCCAGCAGCCGAATAGCGGGGATCTCCTACGAGCAGTACTTC. Amino acid sequence: CASSRIAGISYEQYF.

V is TRBV7-9 and J is TRBJ2-7, with 7 positions matching TRBD1. The germline CDR1 and CDR2 sequences are SEHNR and FQNEAQ (reference sequence). Trimming at V came to 4 bases and at J to 9 bases, leaving 12 bases not matched to a gene. The CDR3 consists of 14 residues. The CDR3: CASSSNRQGHRQYF. The CDR3 DNA sequence: TGTGCCAGCAGCTCAAATCGACAGGGCCATAGGCAGTACTTC.

The chain combines TRBV7-2 with TRBJ1-2, with 8 bases that match TRBD1. The CDR3 runs to 14 residues. Germline CDR1 SGHTA, CDR2 FQGNSA. The V gene end was trimmed by 3 bases and the J gene end by 3 bases; junction bases not matched to a gene: 3. This chain's CDR3 is CASSLPGQDYGYTF. CDR3 nucleotide sequence: TGTGCCAGCAGCTTGCCGGGACAGGACTATGGCTACACCTTC.

The gene calls are TRBV5-1 and TRBJ2-1, with 10 positions matching TRBD2. V trimming: 8 bases; J trimming: 5 bases; junction bases outside the gene matches: 10. Looked up from germline, CDR1 is SGHRS and CDR2 is YFSETQ. This CDR3 is built from 15 residues. The CDR3 DNA follows: TGCGCCAGTCGTGCCCGTAGCGGGAGGAACAATGAGCAGTTCTTC. Amino acids: CASRARSGRNNEQFF.

The V call is TRBV5-1, the J call TRBJ2-2, with unresolved D. The CDR3 consists of 12 residues. Per the germline V gene, CDR1 is SGHRS and CDR2 is YFSETQ. V dropped 4 bases and J dropped 1 base, with 2 bases sitting between them. CDR3 sequence (DNA): TGCGCCAGCAGCCTGAACACCGGGGAGCTGTTTTTT. It encodes CASSLNTGELFF.

V usage is TRBV2 and J usage is TRBJ2-1; TRBD2 aligns across 10 bases. With 4 bases clipped from V and 10 bases from J, the junction kept 10 bases outside the gene matches. CDR1 SNHLY and CDR2 FYNNEI come from the germline V gene. This CDR3 has 15 residues. The CDR3 coding sequence is TGTGCCAGCAGTGGCCGGACTAGCGGTGTGAAGGAGCAGTTCTTC. Amino acids: CASSGRTSGVKEQFF.

V and J are TRBV6-1 and TRBJ1-1, with D possibly TRBD1 on 6 matching bases. The V and J ends lost 6 bases and 5 bases respectively, with 10 bases between them. The CDR3 has 12 amino acids. The germline CDR1 and CDR2 sequences are MNHNS and SASEGT. In DNA, the CDR3 is TGTGCCAGCAGCCAGGGGTGGACTGAAGCTTTCTTT. Protein: CASSQGWTEAFF.

In this sample, this clone turned up a few times. The chain carries TRBV5-1 and TRBJ2-1; 7 positions match TRBD1. The germline CDR1 and CDR2 sequences are SGHRS and YFSETQ. The CDR3 has 14 residues. V was pared by 5 bases and J by 7 bases, with 9 bases of the junction left unmatched. This CDR3 reads CASRRRQGVNEQFF. The CDR3 region has the DNA TGCGCCAGCAGAAGGAGACAGGGAGTGAATGAGCAGTTCTTC. Full variable domain (remainder filled in from reference TRBV5-1 and TRBJ2-1): KAGVTQTPRYLIKTRGQQVTLSCSPISGHRSVSWYQQTPGQGLQFLFEYFSETQRNKGNFPGRFSGRQFSNSRSEMNVSTLELGDSALYLCASRRRQGVNEQFFGPGTRLTVL.

The chain employs TRBV30 and TRBJ2-1; weak D call: TRBD2 (6 bases). This CDR3 comprises 14 residues. Germline V CDR1 and CDR2: GTSNPN, SVGIG (reference sequence). V was shortened by 4 bases and J by 4 bases, with 14 bases between the two germline ends. Here the CDR3 reads CAWIRGTPYNEQFF. The CDR3 DNA sequence: TGTGCCTGGATTCGTGGGACTCCTTACAATGAGCAGTTCTTC.

The rearrangement joins TRBV7-9 to TRBJ1-1, with 8 bases aligning to TRBD1. V lost 3 bases to trimming and J lost 0 bases; unmatched junction nucleotides: 6. Germline CDR1 is SEHNR and CDR2 is FQNEAQ (reference sequence). The CDR3 runs to 16 residues. Here the CDR3 reads CASSFATGALNTEAFF. In DNA, the CDR3 is TGTGCCAGCAGCTTCGCGACAGGGGCCCTGAACACTGAAGCTTTCTTT.